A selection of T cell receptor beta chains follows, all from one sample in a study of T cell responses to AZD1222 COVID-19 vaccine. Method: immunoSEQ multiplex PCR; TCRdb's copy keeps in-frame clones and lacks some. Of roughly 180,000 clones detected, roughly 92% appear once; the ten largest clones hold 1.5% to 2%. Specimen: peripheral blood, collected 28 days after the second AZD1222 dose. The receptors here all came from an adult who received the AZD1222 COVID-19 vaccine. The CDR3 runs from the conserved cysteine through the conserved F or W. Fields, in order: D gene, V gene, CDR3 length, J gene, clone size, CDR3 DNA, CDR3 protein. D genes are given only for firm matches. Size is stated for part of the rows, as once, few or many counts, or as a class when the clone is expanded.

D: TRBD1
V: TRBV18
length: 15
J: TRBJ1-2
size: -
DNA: TGTGCCAGCTCACCACAAACAGGGGTGGACTATGGCTACACCTTC
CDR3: CASSPQTGVDYGYTF

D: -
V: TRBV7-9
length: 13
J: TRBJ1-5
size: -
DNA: TGTGCCAGCAGCTTAGGACAGAATCAGCCCCAGCATTTT
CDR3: CASSLGQNQPQHF

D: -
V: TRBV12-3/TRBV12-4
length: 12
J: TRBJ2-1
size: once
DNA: TGTGCCAGCAGTTTGGGCTACAATGAGCAGTTCTTC
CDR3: CASSLGYNEQFF

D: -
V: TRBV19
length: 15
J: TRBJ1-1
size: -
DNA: TGTGCCAGTAGTATTCCGACAGGCCCGAACACTGAAGCTTTCTTT
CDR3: CASSIPTGPNTEAFF

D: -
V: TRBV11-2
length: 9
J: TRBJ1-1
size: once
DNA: TGTGCCAGCAGCTTTGACGCTTTCTTT
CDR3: CASSFDAFF

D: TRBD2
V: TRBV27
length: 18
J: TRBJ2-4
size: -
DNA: TGTGCCAGCAGTCCCGGCGGGACTAGCGGACTAGCCAAAAACATTCAGTACTTC
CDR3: CASSPGGTSGLAKNIQYF

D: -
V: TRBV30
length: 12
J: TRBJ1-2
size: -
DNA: TGTGCCTGGAGTGTATCGAGGCGTGGCTACACCTTC
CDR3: CAWSVSRRGYTF

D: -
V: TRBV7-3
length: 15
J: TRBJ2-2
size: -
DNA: TGTGCCAGCAGCTTACTAGGAGGAGGAACCGGGGAGCTGTTTTTT
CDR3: CASSLLGGGTGELFF

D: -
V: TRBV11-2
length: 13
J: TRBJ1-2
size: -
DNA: TGTGCCAGCAGCTTAGATCAAGGGTCTGGCTACACCTTC
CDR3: CASSLDQGSGYTF

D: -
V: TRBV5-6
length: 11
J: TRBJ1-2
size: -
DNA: TGTGCCAGCAGCGCCCTCAATGGCTACACCTTC
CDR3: CASSALNGYTF

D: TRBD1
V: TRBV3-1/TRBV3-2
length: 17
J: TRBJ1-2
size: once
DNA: TGTGCCAGCAGCCAAAATCCAGGGGGCTCCTCCGGCAATGGCTACACCTTC
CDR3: CASSQNPGGSSGNGYTF

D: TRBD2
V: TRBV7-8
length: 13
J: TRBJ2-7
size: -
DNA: TGTGCCAGCAGCTCCCCGGGGGGGGTCGGGCAGTACTTC
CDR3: CASSSPGGVGQYF

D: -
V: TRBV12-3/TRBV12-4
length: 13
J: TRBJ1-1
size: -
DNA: TGTGCCAGCAGCCCCAGAGGGAACACTGAAGCTTTCTTT
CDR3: CASSPRGNTEAFF

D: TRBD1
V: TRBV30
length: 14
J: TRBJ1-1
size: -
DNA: TGTGCCTGGAGTCGAGGGCAGGGGGCCACTGAAGCTTTCTTT
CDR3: CAWSRGQGATEAFF

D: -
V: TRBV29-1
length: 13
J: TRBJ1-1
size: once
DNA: TGCAGCGGGCTCGAGAGGGGGGCCACTGAAGCTTTCTTT
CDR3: CSGLERGATEAFF

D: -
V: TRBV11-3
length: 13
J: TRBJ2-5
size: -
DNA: TGTGCCAGCAGCTTGGGAGAACAAGAGACCCAGTACTTC
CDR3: CASSLGEQETQYF

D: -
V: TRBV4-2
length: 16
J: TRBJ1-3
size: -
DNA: TGTGCCAGCAGCCAAGAGACGGCCCACTCTGGAAACACCATATATTTT
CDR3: CASSQETAHSGNTIYF

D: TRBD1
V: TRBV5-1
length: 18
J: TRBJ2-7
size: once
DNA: TGCGCCAGCAGCATCGGCCCATACGACAGGGCGCTTACCTACGAGCAGTACTTC
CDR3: CASSIGPYDRALTYEQYF

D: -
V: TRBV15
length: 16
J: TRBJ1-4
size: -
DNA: TGTGCCACCAGCAGAGGTTGGAGGGTCGAGGAGGAAAAACTGTTTTTT
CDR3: CATSRGWRVEEEKLFF

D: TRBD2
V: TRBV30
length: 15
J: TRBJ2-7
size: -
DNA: TGTGCCTGGTCTGCTCCGGGACTAGCGGGAGAGACAGCTTTCTTC
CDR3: CAWSAPGLAGETAFF

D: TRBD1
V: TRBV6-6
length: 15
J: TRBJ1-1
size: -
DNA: TGTGCCAGCAGTCCCCCGGGACAGGGTAGACCTGAAGCTTTCTTT
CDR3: CASSPPGQGRPEAFF

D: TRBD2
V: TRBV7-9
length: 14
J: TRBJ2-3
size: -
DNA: TGTGCCAGTCTAGCGGGCTCTAGCACAGATACGCAGTATTTT
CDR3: CASLAGSSTDTQYF

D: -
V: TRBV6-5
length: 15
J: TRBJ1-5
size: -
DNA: TGTGCCAGCAGTTACTCAGGCAGGAGGGGTCAGCCCCAGCATTTT
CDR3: CASSYSGRRGQPQHF

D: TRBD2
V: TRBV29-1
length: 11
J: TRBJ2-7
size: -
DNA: TGCAGCGCGACTAGCGGCTACGAGCAGTACTTC
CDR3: CSATSGYEQYF

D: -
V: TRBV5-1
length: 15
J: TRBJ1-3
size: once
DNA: TGCGCCAGCAGCTTGGCCAATTCCAGAGGAAACACCATATATTTT
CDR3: CASSLANSRGNTIYF

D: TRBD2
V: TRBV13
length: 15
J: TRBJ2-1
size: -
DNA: TGTGCCAGCAGCTTAGGCGATAATAGCGGGAATGAGCAGTTCTTC
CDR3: CASSLGDNSGNEQFF

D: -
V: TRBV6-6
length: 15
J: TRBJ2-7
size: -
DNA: TGTGCCAGCAGTTACTCGGGAGGCCCTACCTACGAGCAGTACTTC
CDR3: CASSYSGGPTYEQYF

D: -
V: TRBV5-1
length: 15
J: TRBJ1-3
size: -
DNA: TGCGCCAGCAGCTTGGGGACGGATTCTGGAAACACCATATATTTT
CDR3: CASSLGTDSGNTIYF

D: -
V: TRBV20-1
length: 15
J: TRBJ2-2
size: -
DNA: TGCAGTGCTAGTTCACAGCGTACCGGGGATGGGGAGCTGTTTTTT
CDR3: CSASSQRTGDGELFF

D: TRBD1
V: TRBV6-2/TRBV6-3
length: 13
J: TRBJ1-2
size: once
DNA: TGTGCCAGCAGTTACGGACAGGTATATGGCTACACCTTC
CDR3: CASSYGQVYGYTF

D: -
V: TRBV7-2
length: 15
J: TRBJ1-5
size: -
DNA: TGTGCCAGCAGCTTAGGAGGAGGGTTGGTTCAGCCCCAGCATTTT
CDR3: CASSLGGGLVQPQHF

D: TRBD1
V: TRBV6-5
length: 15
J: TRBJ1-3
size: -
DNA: TGTGCCAGCAGTTACACGCAGGGGGCTGGAAACACCATATATTTT
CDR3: CASSYTQGAGNTIYF

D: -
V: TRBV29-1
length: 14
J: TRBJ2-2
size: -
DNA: TGCAGCGTCACCCGGTGGGCAAACACCGGGGAGCTGTTTTTT
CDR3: CSVTRWANTGELFF

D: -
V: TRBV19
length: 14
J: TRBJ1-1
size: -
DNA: TGTGCCAGTAGTATTACTAATTGGGACACTGAAGCTTTCTTT
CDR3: CASSITNWDTEAFF

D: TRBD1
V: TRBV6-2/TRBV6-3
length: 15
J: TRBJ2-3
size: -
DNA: TGTGCCAGCAGTTACCCCGACAGGGACACAGATACGCAGTATTTT
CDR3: CASSYPDRDTDTQYF

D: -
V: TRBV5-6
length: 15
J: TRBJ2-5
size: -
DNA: TGTGCCAGCAGCTTCCTGGGAAGTACAATAGAGACCCAGTACTTC
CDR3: CASSFLGSTIETQYF

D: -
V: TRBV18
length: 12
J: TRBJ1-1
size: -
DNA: TGTGCCAGCTCACCGAGGCAGGGTGAAGCTTTCTTT
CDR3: CASSPRQGEAFF

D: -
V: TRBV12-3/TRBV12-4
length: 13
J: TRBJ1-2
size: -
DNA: TGTGCCAGCAGGGAGGCACCGAACTATGGCTACACCTTC
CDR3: CASREAPNYGYTF

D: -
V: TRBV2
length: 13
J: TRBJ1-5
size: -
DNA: TGTGCCAGCAGTGGGACTGGCAATCAGCCCCAGCATTTT
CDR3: CASSGTGNQPQHF

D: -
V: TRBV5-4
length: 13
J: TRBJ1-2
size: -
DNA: TGTGCCAGCAGCGAGGGGGACTTCTATGGCTACACCTTC
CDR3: CASSEGDFYGYTF

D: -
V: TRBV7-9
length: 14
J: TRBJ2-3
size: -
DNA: TGTGCCAGCAGCGACCGGGCCGACACAGATACGCAGTATTTT
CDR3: CASSDRADTDTQYF

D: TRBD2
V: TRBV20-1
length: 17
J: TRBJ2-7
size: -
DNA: TGCAGTGCTAGTAAACGGGAGGGCCCTAAGATACGCTACGAGCAGTACTTC
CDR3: CSASKREGPKIRYEQYF

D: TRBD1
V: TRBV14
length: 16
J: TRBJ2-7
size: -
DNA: TGTGCCAGCAGCCAAGATCCCGGGACAGGGAGTTACGAGCAGTACTTC
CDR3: CASSQDPGTGSYEQYF

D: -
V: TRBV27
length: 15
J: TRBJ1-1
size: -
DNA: TGTGCCAGCAGTTTATCGGGGACCCTCAACACTGAAGCTTTCTTT
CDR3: CASSLSGTLNTEAFF

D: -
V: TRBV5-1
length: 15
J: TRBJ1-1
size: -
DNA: TGCGCCAGCAGGACCCGGTTCGGGGGGAACACTGAAGCTTTCTTT
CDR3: CASRTRFGGNTEAFF

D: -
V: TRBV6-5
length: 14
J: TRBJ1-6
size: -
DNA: TGTGCCAGCACTTCCGGGTTATATAATTCACCCCTCCACTTT
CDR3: CASTSGLYNSPLHF

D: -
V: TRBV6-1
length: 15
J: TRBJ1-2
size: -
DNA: TGTGCCAGCAGTGAAGGGACAGAGCGTCGACGGGGCTACACCTTC
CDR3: CASSEGTERRRGYTF

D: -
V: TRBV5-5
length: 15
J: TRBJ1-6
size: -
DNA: TGTGCCAGCAGCTTCTGGGAACAGAGCAATTCACCCCTCCACTTT
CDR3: CASSFWEQSNSPLHF

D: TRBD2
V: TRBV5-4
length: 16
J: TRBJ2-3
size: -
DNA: TGTGCCAGCAGCCCCGGACTAGCGGGAGTGGGAGATACGCAGTATTTT
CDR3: CASSPGLAGVGDTQYF

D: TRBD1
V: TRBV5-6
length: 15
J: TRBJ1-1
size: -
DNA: TGTGCCAGCAGCTTGGGCGGACAGGGGAACACTGAAGCTTTCTTT
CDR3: CASSLGGQGNTEAFF

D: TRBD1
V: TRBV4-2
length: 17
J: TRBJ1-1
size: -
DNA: TGTGCCAGCAGCCAGGTTGGTGGAGGGGGCGCGAACACTGAAGCTTTCTTT
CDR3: CASSQVGGGGANTEAFF

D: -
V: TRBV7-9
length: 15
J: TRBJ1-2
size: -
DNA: TGTGCCAGCAGCTTAGCCCCAACAGGTACATATGGCTACACCTTC
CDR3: CASSLAPTGTYGYTF

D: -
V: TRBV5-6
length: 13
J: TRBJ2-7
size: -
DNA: TGTGCCAGCAGTTTCGCCCGGGGCTACGAGCAGTACTTC
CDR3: CASSFARGYEQYF

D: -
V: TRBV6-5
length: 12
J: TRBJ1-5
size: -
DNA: TGTGCCAGCAAAAGAGCCGGTCAGCCCCAGCATTTT
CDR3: CASKRAGQPQHF

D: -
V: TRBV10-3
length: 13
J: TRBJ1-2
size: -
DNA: TGTGCCATCAGTGGGGGTAGACTCTATGGCTACACCTTC
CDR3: CAISGGRLYGYTF